These T cell receptor beta chains were read from a single sample in a study of CD8 T cells in ankylosing spondylitis. TCRdb itself ran the 5' RACE reads through MiXCR, one entry per CDR3 protein. The profile covers 750,000 to 850,000 distinct CDR3 sequences, with about 12% appearing a single time and about 0.49% taken by the ten largest. Sample: blood, either unsorted or a sorted T cell fraction (not recorded which). The receptors shown here come from a male donor with ankylosing spondylitis. Each CDR3 is given without its conserved first and last residue. The size field is filled for only some rows; it gives once, few, many or a size class.

>few|TRBJ2-7|TRBV10-2
ASSDSEQY
>few|TRBJ1-2|TRBV5-1
ASSLMGQGASGYT
>NA|TRBJ2-1|TRBV5-6
ASSLVGGSRHNEQF
>few|TRBJ1-2|TRBV24-1
ATSDLSTNYGYT
>few|TRBJ2-7|TRBV20-1
SARSGRDLYEQY
>NA|TRBJ1-4|TRBV12-3/TRBV12-4
ASSREEKLF
>few|TRBJ2-4|TRBV4-3
ASSQGGGSVNIQY
>NA|TRBJ2-2|TRBV20-1
SARRQGNTGELF
>few|TRBJ2-1|TRBV3-1
ASSQANWASVDEQF
>NA|TRBJ2-3|TRBV15
ATSANSGGRGDTQY
>NA|TRBJ2-7|TRBV7-2
ASSSGQITYEQY
>NA|TRBJ2-1|TRBV12-3/TRBV12-4
ASSLFRGGNYNEQF
>NA|TRBJ1-2|TRBV6-1
ASSKTQGGMGYYT
>NA|TRBJ2-2|TRBV11-2
ASSSHRGTGELF
>few|TRBJ2-1|TRBV4-1
ASSQDPSGINEQF
>NA|TRBJ1-6|TRBV12-3/TRBV12-4
ASSAQGADNSPLH
>NA|TRBJ2-5|TRBV12-3/TRBV12-4
ASTLLRGEETQY
>few|TRBJ1-2|TRBV19
ASTGREGLGYT
>NA|TRBJ2-3|TRBV5-8
ASSLGTDRLTDTQY
>few|TRBJ2-3|TRBV30
AWSVKAANTQY
>NA|TRBJ2-4|TRBV7-2
ASSLWTGWD
>many|TRBJ2-3|TRBV29-1
SVGTGADTQY
>NA|TRBJ1-2|TRBV20-1
SASSGPLTGYT
>NA|TRBJ2-3|TRBV5-1
ASSFRQFTDTQY
>many|TRBJ2-3|TRBV7-2
ASSSVFTQY
>NA|TRBJ1-5|TRBV9
ASSVGPYQPQH
>NA|TRBJ2-1|TRBV7-8
ASISWTDYNEQF
>few|TRBJ2-2|TRBV20-1
SARGLQRPTGELF
>few|TRBJ2-7|TRBV20-1
SARALTGAYEQY
>many|TRBJ2-7|TRBV5-1
ASTAGNGGEQY
>NA|TRBJ2-1|TRBV27
ASSFLASGFDEQF
>NA|TRBJ2-6|TRBV5-5
ASSKGLAHGANVLT
>NA|TRBJ2-1|TRBV9
ASSAAGTTYNEQF
>many|TRBJ1-3|TRBV11-2
ASSLTYSGNTIY
>many|TRBJ1-1|TRBV20-1
SAPLTALGIAF
>few|TRBJ1-3|TRBV18
ASSPRGQLSGNTIY
>few|TRBJ2-2|TRBV4-1
ASSTLGGRYDTGELF
>NA|TRBJ1-5|TRBV3-1
ASSQTLGDNQPQH
>NA|TRBJ1-4|TRBV10-1
ASSEASGTGGEKLF
>few|TRBJ2-5|TRBV20-1
SASLLPSGRLETQY
>few|TRBJ1-5|TRBV20-1
SALRDPSQPQH
>many|TRBJ1-2|TRBV27
ASSLLDRPDGYT
>many|TRBJ2-5|TRBV9
ASSGLAGGQETQY
>few|TRBJ2-3|TRBV6-4
ASSAWRDTDTQY
>NA|TRBJ2-7|TRBV11-2
ASSLSLAGGIYEQY
>few|TRBJ2-7|TRBV20-1
SAFNPGHAPYEQY
>few|TRBJ2-3|TRBV6-2/TRBV6-3
ASTWASSEDTQY
>many|TRBJ2-7|TRBV5-1
ASSSPGHEQY
>few|TRBJ1-5|TRBV20-1
SGRGTGIEQPQH
>few|TRBJ2-2|TRBV19
ASSTPRWGTQNTGELF
>NA|TRBJ2-3|TRBV11-2
ASSLLLAALGDTQY